These 15 T cell receptor beta chains came from one sample sequenced in a study of technical replicates of blood from a few donors. Produced via immunoSEQ multiplex PCR; TCRdb's table is partial and in-frame only. The table includes about 99,000 clones, 95% detected once. Sample: T cells isolated from PBMCs. Receptors were obtained from a human donor in good health.

The chain links TRBV18 to TRBJ2-7; the match to TRBD1 covers 10 bases. J lost 3 bases, V lost 9 bases, and 8 bases had no gene match. Germline CDR1 and CDR2: KGHSH and LQKENI. The CDR3 has 14 amino acids. CDR3 in DNA: TGTGCCAGTTCAAGGGGACAGGGGATCTACGAGCAGTACTTC. Its protein product is CASSRGQGIYEQYF.

This chain connects TRBV6-1 to TRBJ2-7; a possible D gene is TRBD1 (7 bases). Per the germline V gene, CDR1 is MNHNS and CDR2 is SASEGT. There are 16 residues in the CDR3. Trimming removed 6 bases at V and 3 bases at J, with 21 bases between. CDR3 in DNA: TGTGCCAGCAGCGAACGGGAGTGGCAGGGGGACTACGAGCAGTACTTC. It is translated as CASSEREWQGDYEQYF.

The chain links TRBV14 to TRBJ2-5; no clear D gene. V was shortened by 2 bases and J by 5 bases, with 9 bases between the two germline ends. The CDR3 consists of 13 residues. From germline, CDR1 is SGHDN and CDR2 FVKESK. The CDR3 nucleotides read TGTGCCAGCAGCCAATTCTGGCAGGAGACCCAGTACTTC. The encoded protein is CASSQFWQETQYF. Drawing the rest from reference TRBV14 and TRBJ2-5, the complete variable domain is EAGVTQFPSHSVIEKGQTVTLRCDPISGHDNLYWYRRVMGKEIKFLLHFVKESKQDESGMPNNRFLAERTGGTYSTLKVQPAELEDSGVYFCASSQFWQETQYFGPGTRLLVL.

The chain joins TRBV19 to TRBJ1-4; D is unresolved. This CDR3 is built from 15 residues. The V and J ends lost 6 bases and 4 bases respectively, with 15 bases between them. CDR1 and CDR2 (germline): LNHDA, SQIVND (reference sequence). The DNA for the CDR3 is TGTGCCAGTAGCAGCGTACCCGTTGGTAATGAAAAACTGTTTTTT. This translates into CASSSVPVGNEKLFF.

The J gene is TRBJ2-1, the V gene TRBV19, with D maybe TRBD1 (5 bases). The V and J ends lost 7 bases and 3 bases respectively, with 13 bases between them. The germline V gene encodes CDR1 LNHDA and CDR2 SQIVND (reference sequence). The CDR3 sequence is 14 residues long. The CDR3 sequence: CASTDRGSYNEQFF. The DNA of the CDR3 is TGTGCCAGTACCGATAGGGGCAGCTACAATGAGCAGTTCTTC.

This rearrangement joins TRBV4-1 to TRBJ1-5; D is perhaps TRBD1 (6 bases). Germline CDR1 MGHRA, CDR2 YSYEKL. The length of the CDR3 is 14 residues. V was cut by 4 bases and J by 6 bases, with 13 bases left in between. DNA for the CDR3: TGCGCCAGCAGCCTAACAGGGCTGTCTCAGCCCCAGCATTTT. Protein sequence: CASSLTGLSQPQHF.

This chain links TRBV19 with TRBJ1-1, with TRBD1 as a possible D gene (5 bases). V was shortened by 3 bases and J by 4 bases, with 18 bases between the two germline ends. Germline V gives CDR1 LNHDA, CDR2 SQIVND (reference sequence). CDR3 size: 16 residues. CDR3 DNA: TGTGCCAGTAGTATGGGGGAGGCGGGCATAGCCACTGAAGCTTTCTTT. Residues: CASSMGEAGIATEAFF.

A single count supports this clone. The chain is built from TRBV30 and TRBJ1-4; D perhaps matches TRBD1 (5 bases). V lost 3 bases, J lost 7 bases, and 18 bases lay in between. The CDR3 totals 15 residues. The germline V gene has CDR1 GTSNPN and CDR2 SVGIG (reference sequence). The CDR3 sequence: CAWSHGGGKGEKLFF. The CDR3 coding sequence is TGTGCCTGGAGCCATGGGGGAGGGAAAGGTGAAAAACTGTTTTTT.

This clone was seen only once. CDR3 nucleotides: TGTGCCAGCAGTGTGTTTTCAGGACTAGCAGGGCTAGAGCAGTACTTC. This codes for CASSVFSGLAGLEQYF. This chain uses TRBV2 with TRBJ2-7, with TRBD2 identical over 8 bases. The CDR3 sequence is 16 residues long. CDR1 and CDR2 from the germline V gene are SNHLY and FYNNEI. Unmatched junction bases numbered 15, after V lost 4 bases and J lost 7 bases.

The chain is built from TRBV4-1 and TRBJ2-3; the match to TRBD2 covers 8 bases. The V gene end was trimmed by 2 bases and the J gene end by 0 bases; junction bases not matched to a gene: 10. This CDR3 comprises 18 residues. Germline V gives CDR1 MGHRA, CDR2 YSYEKL. The CDR3, as DNA: TGCGCCAGCAGCCAACCCGGGGGGGTCGGACGGAGCACAGATACGCAGTATTTT. Translating gives CASSQPGGVGRSTDTQYF.

This chain links TRBV19 with TRBJ2-2; D is perhaps TRBD1 (6 bases). Between the trimmed V and J ends, which lost 2 bases and 5 bases, there was a span of 18 bases. CDR1 and CDR2 (germline): LNHDA, SQIVND (reference sequence). There are 17 residues in the CDR3. The CDR3 coding sequence is TGTGCCAGTAGTATACGGTCCGGACAGCTCACAACCGGGGAGCTGTTTTTT. Protein sequence: CASSIRSGQLTTGELFF.

The CDR3 here is CASGLEPTGRTPNTGELFF. The CDR3 coding sequence is TGTGCTAGTGGTTTGGAACCGACAGGCCGTACTCCGAACACCGGGGAGCTGTTTTTT. The chain uses TRBV12-5 and TRBJ2-2; D possibly corresponds to TRBD1 (6 bases). Looked up from germline, CDR1 is LGHNT and CDR2 is FRNRAP. Trimming cost V 1 base and J 0 bases, with 18 bases left between them. CDR3 length equals 19 residues.

The gene calls are TRBV6-6 and TRBJ2-7; D gene unclear. V was shortened by 2 bases and J by 0 bases, with 8 bases between the two germline ends. This CDR3 region has 14 residues. Germline CDR1 is MNHNY and CDR2 is SVGAGI (reference sequence). In DNA, the CDR3 is TGTGCCAGCAGTTACATTCAGGACTCCTACGAGCAGTACTTC. It is translated as CASSYIQDSYEQYF.

The chain combines TRBV7-9 with TRBJ1-5, with TRBD1 as a possible D gene (5 bases). V gave up 0 bases and J gave up 5 bases, with 11 bases separating them. The CDR3 is made up of 15 amino acids. Germline-derived CDR1 and CDR2 are SEHNR and FQNEAQ (reference sequence). The CDR3 spells CASSLAAGRHQPQHF. Written as DNA, the CDR3 is TGTGCCAGCAGCTTAGCGGCAGGGAGGCATCAGCCCCAGCATTTT.

The sample holds a few counts of this clone. V gene TRBV4-1 combines with J gene TRBJ1-5, with TRBD1 matching 7 bases. The length of the CDR3 is 13 residues. Trimming removed 6 bases from V and 11 bases from J; junction bases left unmatched: 10. Looked up from germline, CDR1 is MGHRA and CDR2 is YSYEKL. The CDR3 nucleotides are TGCGCCAGCAGTCGGACAGGTTCCCTCACCCAGCATTTT. Its translation is CASSRTGSLTQHF.